The present TCR beta chain was sequenced within a study of cytomegalovirus exposure and HLA in healthy donors. Between the trimmed V and J ends, which lost 8 bases and 4 bases, there was a span of 17 bases. In germline, CDR1 is MDHEN, CDR2 SYDVKM. CDR3 length equals 14 residues. The PCR made use of 60 Vbeta and 13 Jbeta primers. The data were produced by immunoSEQ multiplex PCR, yet TCRdb's version contains in-frame clones alone and is incomplete. Among around 180,000 clones listed, more than 80% were seen once. About this clone: Its target is unknown.

Study-level findings and limits: A list of 150 to 200 TCR beta chains associated with cytomegalovirus was given. Later, an analysis showed that TCR beta chains associated with HLA were more clonally expanded than others that were equally common. Follow-up analysis seemed to connect common viral pathogens with several of the most significant clusters identified.

The study sampled nominally healthy donors, though unrecorded immune exposures were likely. The sample comprised PBMCs. The chain uses TRBV28 and TRBJ1-2; tentatively, D is TRBD1 (6 bases). This receptor was taken from a male donor in good health and CMV-seronegative. CDR3 protein: CASRGWGTPYGYTF. Here the CDR3 DNA reads TGTGCCAGCCGTGGGTGGGGGACACCCTATGGCTACACCTTC.